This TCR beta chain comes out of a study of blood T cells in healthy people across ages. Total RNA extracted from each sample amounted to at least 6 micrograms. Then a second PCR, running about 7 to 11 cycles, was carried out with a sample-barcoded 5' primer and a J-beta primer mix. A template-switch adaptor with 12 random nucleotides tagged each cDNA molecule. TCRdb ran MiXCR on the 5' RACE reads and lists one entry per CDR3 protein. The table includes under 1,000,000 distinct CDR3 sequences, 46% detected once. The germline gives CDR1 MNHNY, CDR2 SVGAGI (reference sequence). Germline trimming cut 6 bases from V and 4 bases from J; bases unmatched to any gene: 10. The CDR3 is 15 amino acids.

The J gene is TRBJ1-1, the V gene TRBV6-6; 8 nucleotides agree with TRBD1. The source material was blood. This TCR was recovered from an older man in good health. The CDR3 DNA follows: TGTGCCAGCAGCGCCAGGGGGCTAGGGAGCACTGAAGCTTTCTTT. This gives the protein CASSARGLGSTEAFF.